This T cell receptor (beta chain) was sequenced for a study of CD4 T cells in relation to SARS-CoV-2 and coronaviruses. A single count supports this clone. The antigen is undetermined. Trimming pared 0 bases from V and 1 base from J, leaving 13 bases between. The CDR3 has 15 amino acids. Germline V CDR1 and CDR2: SQVTM, ANQGSEA. Measured with immunoSEQ multiplex PCR; TCRdb has only the in-frame clones, and not every one. The data contain fewer than 20,000 clones, approximately 70% of them seen just once; the ten biggest clones take up 20% to 25%. Unexposed donor CD4+ T cells date from about 2010-2019, before the COVID-19 pandemic. CD4+ T cells were isolated from the cells after about 11 days of culture.

The gene calls are TRBV29-1 and TRBJ2-7; maybe TRBD2 (7 bases). Sequencing was performed on CD4+ T cells from PBMCs, cultured in vitro. The receptor was isolated from a human donor in good health. The CDR3 sequence is CSVEERGGVSYEQYF. The CDR3 DNA is TGCAGCGTTGAAGAGAGGGGGGGGGTGTCCTACGAGCAGTACTTC.